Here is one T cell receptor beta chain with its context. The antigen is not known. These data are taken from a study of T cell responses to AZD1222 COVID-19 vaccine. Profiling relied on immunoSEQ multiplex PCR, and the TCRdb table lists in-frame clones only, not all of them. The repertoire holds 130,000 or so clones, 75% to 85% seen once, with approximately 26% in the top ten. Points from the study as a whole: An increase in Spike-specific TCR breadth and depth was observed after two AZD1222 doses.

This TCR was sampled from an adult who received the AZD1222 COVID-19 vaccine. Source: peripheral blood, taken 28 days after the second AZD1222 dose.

This CDR3 reads CAWSPEGNEQFF. The CDR3 DNA follows: TGTGCCTGGAGTCCCGAAGGGAATGAGCAGTTCTTC. This rearrangement joins TRBV30 to TRBJ2-1; D unresolved. CDR3 length: 12 amino acids. Germline V lookup: CDR1 GTSNPN, CDR2 SVGIG (reference sequence). Trimming pared 2 bases from V and 7 bases from J, leaving 9 bases between.